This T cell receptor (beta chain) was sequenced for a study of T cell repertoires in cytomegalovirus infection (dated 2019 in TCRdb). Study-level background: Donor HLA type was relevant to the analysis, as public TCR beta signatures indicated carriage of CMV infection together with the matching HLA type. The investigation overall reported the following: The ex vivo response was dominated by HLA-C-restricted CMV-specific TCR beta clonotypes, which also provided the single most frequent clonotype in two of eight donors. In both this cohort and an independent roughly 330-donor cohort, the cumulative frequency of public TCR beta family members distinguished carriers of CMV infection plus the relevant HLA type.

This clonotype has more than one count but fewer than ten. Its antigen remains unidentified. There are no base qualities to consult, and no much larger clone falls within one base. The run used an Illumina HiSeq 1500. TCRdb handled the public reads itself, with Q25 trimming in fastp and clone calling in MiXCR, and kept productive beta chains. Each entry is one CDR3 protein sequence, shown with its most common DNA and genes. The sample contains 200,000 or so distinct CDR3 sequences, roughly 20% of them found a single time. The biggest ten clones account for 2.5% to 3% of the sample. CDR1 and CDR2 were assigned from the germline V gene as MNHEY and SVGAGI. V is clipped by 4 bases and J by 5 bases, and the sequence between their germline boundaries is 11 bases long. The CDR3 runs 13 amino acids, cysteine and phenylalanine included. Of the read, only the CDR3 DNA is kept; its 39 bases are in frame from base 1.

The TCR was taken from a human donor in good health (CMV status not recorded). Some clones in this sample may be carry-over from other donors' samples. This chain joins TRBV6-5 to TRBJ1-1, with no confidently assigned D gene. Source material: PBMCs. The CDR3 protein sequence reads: CASSSNGRTEAFF. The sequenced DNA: TGTGCCAGCAGTTCAAACGGGAGAACTGAAGCTTTCTTT.